The 8 T cell receptor beta chains below all came from one sample that was sequenced in a study of cytomegalovirus exposure and HLA in healthy donors. Vbeta (60) and Jbeta (13) primers were used in the PCR. Assay used: immunoSEQ multiplex PCR; TCRdb lists only in-frame clones, some missing. The sample includes 120,000 or so clones, around 84% of them seen just once. Sequences were obtained from PBMCs. The receptors come from a woman aged 40 to 50 in good health and CMV-seronegative.

The V call is TRBV6-1, the J call TRBJ1-1; D may be TRBD1 (5 bases). The CDR3 spans 14 residues. From germline, CDR1 is MNHNS and CDR2 SASEGT. Trimming removed 6 bases from V and 5 bases from J, with 16 bases in between. This chain's CDR3 is CASSRDIGATEAFF. Written as DNA, the CDR3 is TGTGCCAGCAGCCGAGACATAGGGGCTACTGAAGCTTTCTTT.

This chain joins TRBV29-1 and TRBJ2-1; TRBD2 might be the D (7 bases). Germline assignment: CDR1 SQVTM and CDR2 ANQGSEA. V lost 4 bases to trimming and J lost 4 bases, with 32 bases between them. The CDR3 runs to 20 residues. Here the CDR3 reads CSVVSLGASGPARPYNEQFF. The CDR3 region has the DNA TGCAGCGTTGTGAGTTTGGGGGCTAGCGGTCCGGCGCGACCTTACAATGAGCAGTTCTTC.

The chain joins TRBV19 to TRBJ2-7, with TRBD1 matching over 7 bases. V shed 6 bases, J shed 3 bases, and the junction held 11 bases outside the gene matches. From germline, CDR1 is LNHDA and CDR2 SQIVND (reference sequence). CDR3 length: 15 residues. CDR3 nucleotide sequence: TGTGCCAGTAGGAAGTTATCGACAGGGTACTACGAGCAGTACTTC. Its translation: CASRKLSTGYYEQYF.

The gene calls are TRBV29-1 and TRBJ1-1, with 10 bases lining up with TRBD1. CDR1 and CDR2 from the germline V gene are SQVTM and ANQGSEA. V lost 6 bases, J lost 1 base, and 5 bases stayed unmatched. This CDR3 region has 14 residues. CDR3 loop: CSVDRGSWNTEAFF. The CDR3 DNA sequence: TGCAGCGTGGACAGGGGGTCGTGGAACACTGAAGCTTTCTTT.

The rearrangement joins TRBV5-4 to TRBJ1-3; a weak D match, TRBD1 (5 bases). V was shortened by 4 bases and J by 7 bases, with 12 bases between the two germline ends. Germline V lookup: CDR1 SGHNT, CDR2 YYREEE (reference sequence). The CDR3 has 13 amino acids. CDR3 bases: TGTGCCAGCAGCAGAGGACAAGGGAACACCATATATTTT. It is translated as CASSRGQGNTIYF.

The chain is built from TRBV19 and TRBJ2-5; 8 bases are shared with TRBD2. V was pared by 10 bases and J by 1 base, with 5 bases of the junction left unmatched. The CDR3 is 13 residues long. CDR1 and CDR2 (germline): LNHDA, SQIVND (reference sequence). CDR3 sequence (DNA): TGTGCCACCGGGGGACTAGTCCAAGAGACCCAGTACTTC. This translates into CATGGLVQETQYF. The whole variable domain, remainder taken from reference TRBV19 and TRBJ2-5, is DGGITQSPKYLFRKEGQNVTLSCEQNLNHDAMYWYRQDPGQGLRLIYYSQIVNDFQKGDIAEGYSVSREKKESFPLTVTSAQKNPTAFYLCATGGLVQETQYFGPGTRLLVL.

The chain joins TRBV4-1 to TRBJ2-1, with 7 bases identical to TRBD2. Trimming took 7 bases from V and 0 from J; bases not matched to a gene: 3. This CDR3 is 14 amino acids long. Germline V gives CDR1 MGHRA, CDR2 YSYEKL. CDR3 nucleotide sequence: TGCGCCAGCACCGAGCGGGACTCCTACAATGAGCAGTTCTTC. It specifies CASTERDSYNEQFF.

J is TRBJ1-1 and V is TRBV9; D is undetermined. V was clipped by 0 bases and J by 1 base, with 4 bases between them. In germline, CDR1 is SGDLS, CDR2 YYNGEE. The CDR3 spans 13 residues. For the CDR3, the DNA is TGTGCCAGCAGCGTAGAACAGAACACTGAAGCTTTCTTT. It is translated as CASSVEQNTEAFF.